This TCR beta chain was observed in a study of cytomegalovirus exposure and HLA in healthy donors. Study results and limitations: Analyzed later, most CMV-associated TCR beta chains appeared HLA-restricted.

Germline assignment: CDR1 LGHNA and CDR2 YSLEER. This CDR3 has 13 residues. After removal of 4 bases from V and 4 bases from J, the junction contained 4 bases not matched to a gene. PCR used 60 Vbeta primers and 13 Jbeta primers. The table came from immunoSEQ multiplex PCR; TCRdb's copy has only in-frame clones and leaves some out. The sample totals 95,000 to 150,000 clones. On this clone itself: Its antigen is unknown.

The clonotype originates from a man between 40 and 49 years old in good health and CMV-seronegative. Sequencing was performed on PBMCs. The gene calls are TRBV4-3 and TRBJ2-7; 7 nucleotides agree with TRBD1. DNA for the CDR3: TGCGCCAGCAGCCCCGGACAGGAGTACGAGCAGTACTTC. This translates into CASSPGQEYEQYF.